This TCR beta chain was sequenced for a study of cytomegalovirus exposure and HLA in healthy donors. Libraries were prepared by immunoSEQ multiplex PCR; TCRdb keeps only in-frame clonotypes and omits some of them. This sample has 300,000 to 450,000 clones, with more than 80% found just once. The CDR3 loop spans 16 amino acids. Germline V gives CDR1 MGHRA, CDR2 YSYEKL. Trimming removed 0 bases from V and 4 bases from J, with 13 bases in between. The genes are TRBV4-1 and TRBJ1-5; D is undetermined. Material for sequencing was PBMCs. This clonotype originated in a woman between 18 and 29 years old in good health and CMV-seronegative. The CDR3 DNA is TGCGCCAGCAGCCAAGAAAGCGTCCCGGGGAATCAGCCCCAGCATTTT. Its translation is CASSQESVPGNQPQHF.